Sequencing of this TCR beta chain was carried out in a study of beta chain features in type 1 diabetes. Overall study results and limits: Type 1 diabetes patients showed fewer insertions and more deletions at VDJ junctions. Shortening that was moderate but significant affected the TCRB CDR3s of Type 1 diabetes patients in all four CD4+ subsets. High TCR expression in some cells could lead to their over-representation in cDNA sequencing. It was possible that PCR favored shorter templates, equally so in patients and controls.

What was sequenced were expressed TCRB transcripts, since all of the isolated RNA had been reverse transcribed. Clones were sequenced by immunoSEQ multiplex PCR, and TCRdb holds only the in-frame ones, with some missing. The sample lists 630,000 or so clones; over 12% were seen once. Sorted cells reached over 95% purity in every population. This clone was recorded a few times. Its antigen is still unknown. Germline assignment: CDR1 LNHNV and CDR2 YYDKDF (reference sequence). With 0 bases removed from V and 8 bases from J, the gap between germline ends came to 11 bases. This CDR3 contains 15 residues. What was sequenced was naive CD4+ T cells from blood. The origin of this receptor is a man between 18 and 29 years old with type 1 diabetes. The chain has TRBV15 and TRBJ1-6; D possibly corresponds to TRBD1 (6 bases). The CDR3 DNA sequence: TGTGCCACCAGCAGAGATACAGGGTACTATTCACCCCTCCACTTT. Its protein product is CATSRDTGYYSPLHF.